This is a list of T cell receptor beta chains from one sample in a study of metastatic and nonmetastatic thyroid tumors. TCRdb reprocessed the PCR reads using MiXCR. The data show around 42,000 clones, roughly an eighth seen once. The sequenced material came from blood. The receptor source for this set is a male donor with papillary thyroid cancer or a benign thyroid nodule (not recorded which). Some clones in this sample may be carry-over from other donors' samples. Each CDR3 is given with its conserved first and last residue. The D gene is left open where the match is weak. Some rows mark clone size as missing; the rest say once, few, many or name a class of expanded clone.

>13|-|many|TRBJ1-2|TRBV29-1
CSVSTGMGYGYTF
TGCAGCGTCTCGACAGGTATGGGGTATGGCTACACCTTC
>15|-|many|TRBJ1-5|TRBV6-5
CASSYSRDTYQPQHF
TGTGCCAGCAGTTACTCGAGGGACACTTATCAGCCCCAGCATTTT
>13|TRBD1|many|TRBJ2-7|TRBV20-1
CSAQDRVAYEQYF
TGCAGTGCTCAGGACAGGGTAGCCTACGAGCAGTACTTC
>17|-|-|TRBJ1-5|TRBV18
CASSPFEARDGNQPQHF
TGTGCCAGCTCACCTTTTGAGGCCCGGGACGGGAATCAGCCCCAGCATTTT
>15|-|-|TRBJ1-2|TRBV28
CASSLSLRGSGGYTF
TGTGCCAGCAGTTTATCCCTCAGGGGTTCGGGTGGCTACACCTTC
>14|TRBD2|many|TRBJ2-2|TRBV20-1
CSARTSGSSGELFF
TGCAGTGCTCGGACTAGCGGGAGTTCCGGGGAGCTGTTTTTT
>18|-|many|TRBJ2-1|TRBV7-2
CASSSTGVGGSRYNEQFF
TGTGCCAGCAGCTCTACAGGGGTGGGAGGGTCTCGCTACAATGAGCAGTTCTTC
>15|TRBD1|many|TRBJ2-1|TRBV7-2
CASSPDRVAYNEQFF
TGTGCCAGCAGCCCCGACAGGGTCGCCTACAATGAGCAGTTCTTC
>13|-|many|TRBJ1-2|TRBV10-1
CASSSGLAHGYTF
TGCGCCAGCAGCAGCGGGCTAGCCCATGGCTACACCTTC
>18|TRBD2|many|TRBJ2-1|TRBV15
CATSRGTQLAGDSNEQFF
TGTGCCACCAGCAGAGGAACCCAACTAGCGGGAGATAGCAATGAGCAGTTCTTC
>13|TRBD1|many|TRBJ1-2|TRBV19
CASSQPRGLGYTF
TGTGCCAGTAGTCAACCCAGGGGGCTGGGCTACACCTTC
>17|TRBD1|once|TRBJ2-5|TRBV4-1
CASSQEGQGAVGETQYF
TGCGCCAGTAGCCAAGAGGGACAGGGGGCCGTGGGTGAGACCCAGTACTTC
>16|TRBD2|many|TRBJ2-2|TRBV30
CAWSARLAGDSGELFF
TGTGCCTGGAGTGCCCGACTAGCGGGTGATTCGGGGGAGCTGTTTTTT
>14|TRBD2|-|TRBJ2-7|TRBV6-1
CASSDRLAGYEQYF
TGTGCCAGCAGTGACAGACTAGCGGGGTACGAGCAGTACTTC
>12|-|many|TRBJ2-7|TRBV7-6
CASSMGVYEQYF
TGTGCCAGCAGTATGGGGGTCTACGAGCAGTACTTC
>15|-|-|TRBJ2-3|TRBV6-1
CASIEASGESDTQYF
TGTGCCAGCATTGAAGCCTCCGGGGAGTCAGATACGCAGTATTTT
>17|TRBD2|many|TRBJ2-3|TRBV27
CASSPLGTSGSTDTQYF
TGTGCCAGCAGTCCCCTCGGGACTAGCGGGAGCACAGATACGCAGTATTTT
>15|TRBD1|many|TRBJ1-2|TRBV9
CASSVEQGTNYGYTF
TGTGCCAGCAGCGTAGAACAGGGGACTAACTATGGCTACACCTTC
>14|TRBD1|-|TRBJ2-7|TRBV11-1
CASSFLTGVREQYF
TGTGCCAGCAGCTTCCTGACAGGGGTACGCGAGCAGTACTTC
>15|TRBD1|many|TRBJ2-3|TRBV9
CASSGRDRGSDTQYF
TGTGCCAGCAGCGGCCGGGACAGGGGTTCAGATACGCAGTATTTT
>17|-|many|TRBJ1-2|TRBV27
CASSPFRVDTVNYGYTF
TGTGCCAGCAGCCCTTTTAGGGTCGACACCGTGAACTATGGCTACACCTTC
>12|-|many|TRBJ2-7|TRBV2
CASRGETYEQYF
TGTGCCAGCAGAGGGGAAACCTACGAGCAGTACTTC
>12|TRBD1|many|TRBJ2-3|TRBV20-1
CSVQGPTDTQYF
TGCAGTGTACAGGGGCCCACAGATACGCAGTATTTT
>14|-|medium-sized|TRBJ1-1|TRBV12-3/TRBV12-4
CASSALSTLTEAFF
TGTGCCAGCAGTGCCCTTTCTACGCTCACTGAAGCTTTCTTT
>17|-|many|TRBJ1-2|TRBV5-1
CASSLFEFLPSDYGYTF
TGCGCCAGCAGCTTGTTCGAGTTCCTACCCTCCGACTATGGCTACACCTTC
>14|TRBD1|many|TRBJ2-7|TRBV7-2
CASSYRGRGYEQYF
TGTGCCAGCAGCTACAGGGGGCGCGGGTACGAGCAGTACTTC
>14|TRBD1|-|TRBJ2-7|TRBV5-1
CASSLGTGTYEQYF
TGCGCCAGCAGCTTGGGGACAGGGACCTACGAGCAGTACTTC
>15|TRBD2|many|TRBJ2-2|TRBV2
CASTPLAGNTGELFF
TGTGCCAGCACCCCCTTAGCGGGGAACACCGGGGAGCTGTTTTTT
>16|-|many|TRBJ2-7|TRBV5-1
CASSLEEGGAAYEQYF
TGCGCCAGCAGCTTGGAGGAGGGGGGGGCTGCCTACGAGCAGTACTTC
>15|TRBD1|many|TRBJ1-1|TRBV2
CASSEAGQQDTEAFF
TGTGCCAGCAGTGAAGCGGGACAGCAGGACACTGAAGCTTTCTTT
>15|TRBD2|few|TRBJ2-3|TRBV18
CASSPPPGGVDTQYF
TGTGCCAGCTCACCTCCCCCGGGAGGGGTAGATACGCAGTATTTT
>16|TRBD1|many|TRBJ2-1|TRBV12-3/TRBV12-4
CASSLESWTGNNEQFF
TGTGCCAGCAGTTTAGAATCGTGGACAGGCAACAATGAGCAGTTCTTC
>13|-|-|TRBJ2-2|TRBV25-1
CAISYRDTGELFF
TGTGCCATCAGTTACAGGGACACCGGGGAGCTGTTTTTT
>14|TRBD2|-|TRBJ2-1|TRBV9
CASSVSGRSNEQFF
TGCGCCAGCAGCGTTTCCGGGAGGTCGAATGAGCAGTTCTTC
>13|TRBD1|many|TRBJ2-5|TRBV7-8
CASGRTGSWTQYF
TGTGCCAGCGGACGGACAGGGTCTTGGACCCAGTACTTC
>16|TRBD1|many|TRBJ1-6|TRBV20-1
CSARTRQGRDNSPLHF
TGCAGTGCCAGAACCCGACAGGGGAGAGATAATTCACCCCTCCACTTT